Presented here are 21 T cell receptor beta chains from one specimen sequenced in a study of cytomegalovirus exposure and HLA in healthy donors. Vbeta (60) and Jbeta (13) primers were used in the PCR. Measured with immunoSEQ multiplex PCR; TCRdb has only the in-frame clones, and not every one. The table lists about 97,000 clones, around 81% of them singletons, with about 5.5% in the top ten. The sample taken for sequencing was PBMCs. These receptors all stem from a man between 35 and 55 years old in good health and CMV-seropositive.

The chain employs TRBV14 and TRBJ2-4; 7 bases agree with TRBD2. The J segment lost 7 bases and the V segment lost 0 bases, leaving 6 bases of the junction unmatched. The germline gives CDR1 SGHDN, CDR2 FVKESK. This CDR3 is 15 amino acids long. CDR3 sequence reads: CASSQDLSGGNIQYF. The CDR3 coding sequence is TGTGCCAGCAGCCAAGATCTCTCCGGGGGGAACATTCAGTACTTC.

This chain uses TRBV6-1 with TRBJ1-2; D unclear. CDR1 and CDR2 from the germline V gene are MNHNS and SASEGT. The V gene lost 2 bases and the J gene lost 4 bases, with 11 bases spanning the gap. The CDR3 sequence is 14 residues long. CDR3 sequence: CASSEMAPSYGYTF. The CDR3 nucleotides read TGTGCCAGCAGTGAAATGGCTCCCTCCTATGGCTACACCTTC.

V gene TRBV10-3 combines with J gene TRBJ1-3, with D maybe TRBD1 (5 bases). This CDR3 is built from 14 residues. The germline V gene encodes CDR1 ENHRY and CDR2 SYGVKD. The V end was cut by 3 bases, the J end by 4 bases, with 10 bases between. CDR3 nucleotides: TGTGCCATCAGTGATCAGGGTACCGGAAACACCATATATTTT. This gives the protein CAISDQGTGNTIYF.

V is TRBV6-1 and J is TRBJ2-1, with D possibly matching TRBD1 (5 bases). Trimming removed 2 bases from V and 1 base from J, with 6 bases in between. This CDR3 has 14 amino acids. Germline V gene lookup returns CDR1 MNHNS and CDR2 SASEGT. The CDR3 DNA follows: TGTGCCAGCAGTGAATCAGGGTCCTACAATGAGCAGTTCTTC. It encodes CASSESGSYNEQFF.

This clone has only one observation. J is TRBJ1-1 and V is TRBV7-9; 8 bases fit TRBD1. CDR1 and CDR2 from the germline V gene are SEHNR and FQNEAQ (reference sequence). The CDR3 is 13 amino acids. Trimming removed 4 bases from V and 10 bases from J; junction bases left unmatched: 8. The CDR3 region has the DNA TGTGCCAGCAGCTCTCAGGGGGCGCTGGGAGCTTTCTTT. Amino acids: CASSSQGALGAFF.

V usage is TRBV10-3 and J usage is TRBJ2-7, with 7 bases lining up with TRBD1. The CDR3 extends over 15 amino acids. V was pared by 2 bases and J by 4 bases, with 8 bases of the junction left unmatched. Germline-derived CDR1 and CDR2 are ENHRY and SYGVKD. In DNA, the CDR3 is TGTGCCATCAGTGAGAGCACAGGGGTGGAGTACGAGCAGTACTTC. It encodes CAISESTGVEYEQYF.

Notes on this clone: One end of the junction fails to match germline, which may point to a read error. The chain joins TRBV4-1 to TRBJ2-4; a weak D match, TRBD2 (5 bases). Germline lookup yields CDR1 MGHRA and CDR2 YSYEKL. The CDR3 is 16 amino acids. The CDR3 is CASSQVIVGAKNSQYF. In DNA form, the CDR3 reads TGCGCCAGCAGCCAGGTAATCGTGGGAGCCAAAAACAGTCAGTACTTC.

This chain joins TRBV6-5 and TRBJ1-3; D remains unclear. V was shortened by 6 bases and J by 1 base, with 13 bases between the two germline ends. Per germline, CDR1 MNHEY and CDR2 SVGAGI. The CDR3 runs to 15 residues. The CDR3 DNA is TGTGCCAGCAGAGGCATTGGGCCTTCTGGAAACACCATATATTTT. It yields the protein CASRGIGPSGNTIYF.

The J gene is TRBJ2-1, the V gene TRBV11-2; 10 bases match TRBD1. This CDR3 has 17 residues. With V trimmed by 5 bases and J by 8 bases, 15 bases remained unmatched. CDR1 is SGHAT and CDR2 is FQNNGV in the germline V gene. The CDR3 bases are TGTGCCAGCAGCCAAACTTTCCTGGGGACAGGGGACGATGAGCAGTTCTTC. As protein: CASSQTFLGTGDDEQFF.

V usage is TRBV5-1 and J usage is TRBJ2-5; 7 nucleotides align to TRBD2. This CDR3 region has 14 residues. V was pared by 2 bases and J by 1 base, with 2 bases of the junction left unmatched. Germline V gene lookup returns CDR1 SGHRS and CDR2 YFSETQ. The CDR3 loop reads CASSFGGTQETQYF. CDR3 DNA: TGCGCCAGCAGCTTCGGGGGGACCCAAGAGACCCAGTACTTC.

The chain links TRBV19 to TRBJ1-2; 7 positions agree with TRBD1. After removal of 5 bases from V and 0 bases from J, the junction contained 9 bases not matched to a gene. In germline, CDR1 is LNHDA, CDR2 SQIVND (reference sequence). This CDR3 comprises 16 residues. CDR3 nucleotide sequence: TGTGCCAGTAGTGGGGCGACAGGGACCTCTAACTATGGCTACACCTTC. Amino acid sequence: CASSGATGTSNYGYTF.

This clone turned up a few times. The chain uses TRBV15 and TRBJ1-1; D possibly corresponds to TRBD1 (6 bases). The CDR3 consists of 15 residues. Germline CDR1 is LNHNV and CDR2 is YYDKDF (reference sequence). Deletions cut 3 bases from V and 4 bases from J, with 15 bases between. The CDR3 coding sequence is TGTGCCACCAGCAGGGAGGGGGGGGTCGGCACTGAAGCTTTCTTT. It encodes CATSREGGVGTEAFF.

This chain links TRBV9 with TRBJ1-2; TRBD1 might be the D (6 bases). The CDR3 is 14 amino acids. Per the germline V gene, CDR1 is SGDLS and CDR2 is YYNGEE. V lost 2 bases and J 2 bases, leaving 10 bases between the germline ends. The CDR3 DNA sequence: TGTGCCAGCAGCGTCCAGGGGTCGAACTATGGCTACACCTTC. Protein product: CASSVQGSNYGYTF.

This clone appeared a single time. Different DNA sequences within this sample yield the same CDR3. The chain uses TRBV6-4 and TRBJ1-1; D is unresolved. The V gene lost 4 bases and the J gene lost 2 bases, with 8 bases spanning the gap. CDR3 length: 13 residues. CDR1 MRHNA and CDR2 SNTAGT come from the germline V gene. The CDR3: CASSVSVNTEAFF. CDR3 in DNA: TGTGCCAGCAGTGTTTCGGTTAACACTGAAGCTTTCTTT.

This clone was found once. The chain combines TRBV9 with TRBJ1-1; D remains ambiguous. The ends were cut back, 2 bases at V and 7 bases at J, with 15 bases in the middle. Germline-derived CDR1 and CDR2 are SGDLS and YYNGEE. The CDR3 spans 14 residues. CDR3 DNA sequence: TGTGCCAGCAGCGTCGATGGAGGCGGTAGTGAAGCTTTCTTT. Its translation: CASSVDGGGSEAFF.

The CDR3 sequence is CASGLWGEETQYF. CDR3 bases: TGTGCTAGTGGTTTGTGGGGAGAAGAGACCCAGTACTTC. This chain joins TRBV12-5 and TRBJ2-5; D may be TRBD2 (5 bases). Per the germline V gene, CDR1 is LGHNT and CDR2 is FRNRAP. V was clipped by 2 bases and J by 3 bases, with 7 bases between them. The CDR3 spans 13 residues.

This chain connects TRBV19 to TRBJ1-5; possible D gene TRBD1, 5 bases. Trimming removed 1 base at V and 1 base at J, with 11 bases between. Germline V lookup: CDR1 LNHDA, CDR2 SQIVND (reference sequence). The CDR3 has 16 amino acids. CDR3 region: CASSIGTRASNQPQHF. For the CDR3, the DNA is TGTGCCAGTAGTATAGGTACCAGGGCGAGCAATCAGCCCCAGCATTTT.

V and J are TRBV5-1 and TRBJ1-6, with TRBD1 identical over 10 bases. From germline, CDR1 is SGHRS and CDR2 YFSETQ. The CDR3 totals 14 residues. Trimming cost V 4 bases and J 10 bases; bases outside gene matches: 5. The CDR3 spells CASSHGQGGSPLHF. CDR3 sequence (DNA): TGCGCCAGCAGCCACGGACAGGGGGGGTCACCCCTCCACTTT.

The J gene is TRBJ2-3, the V gene TRBV13; 10 bases align to TRBD1. This CDR3 has 18 amino acids. Germline CDR1 and CDR2: PRHDT and FYEKMQ (reference sequence). Trimming at V came to 2 bases and at J to 1 base, leaving 9 bases not matched to a gene. The CDR3 is CASSLPWGTGDGTDTQYF. In DNA, the CDR3 is TGTGCCAGCAGCTTACCTTGGGGGACAGGGGATGGCACAGATACGCAGTATTTT. Variable domain in full (rest from reference TRBV13 and TRBJ2-3): AAGVIQSPRHLIKEKRETATLKCYPIPRHDTVYWYQQGPGQDPQFLISFYEKMQSDKGSIPDRFSAQQFSDYHSELNMSSLELGDSALYFCASSLPWGTGDGTDTQYFGPGTRLTVL.

The chain couples TRBV11-2 to TRBJ1-3, with 7 bases that match TRBD1. Germline values: CDR1 SGHAT, CDR2 FQNNGV. V trimming: 4 bases; J trimming: 8 bases; junction bases outside the gene matches: 11. The CDR3 consists of 15 residues. CDR3 coding DNA: TGTGCCAGCAGCTCGTTGACAGGGACGACATACACCATATATTTT. Translated, it gives CASSSLTGTTYTIYF.

The genes are TRBV5-1 and TRBJ2-3, with a possible D match to TRBD2 (6 bases). V was shortened by 4 bases and J by 2 bases, with 11 bases between the two germline ends. Germline V CDR1 and CDR2: SGHRS, YFSETQ. This CDR3 has 14 residues. Written as DNA, the CDR3 is TGCGCCAGCAGCCGGACTACCTCCACAGATACGCAGTATTTT. Translated, it gives CASSRTTSTDTQYF.